One and the same sample provided the 20 T cell receptor beta chains below, sequenced in a study of blood T cell repertoires in COVID-19. Method: immunoSEQ multiplex PCR; TCRdb's copy keeps in-frame clones and lacks some. In the table there are 60,000 to 75,000 clones, 87% of which are singletons. The specimen was peripheral blood. Source of these receptors: a man aged 50-60 years with active COVID-19.

This chain connects TRBV4-2 to TRBJ2-2, with TRBD2 identical over 13 bases. CDR3 length equals 15 residues. The germline V gene has CDR1 LGHNA and CDR2 YNFKEQ. With 3 bases clipped from V and 7 bases from J, the junction kept 2 bases outside the gene matches. The CDR3 reads CASSQTSGRHGELFF. CDR3 DNA sequence: TGTGCCAGCAGCCAGACTAGCGGGAGGCACGGGGAGCTGTTTTTT.

This chain connects TRBV6-5 to TRBJ2-3; possibly TRBD1 for D (5 bases). In germline, CDR1 is MNHEY, CDR2 SVGAGI. CDR3 size: 16 residues. The V end was cut by 0 bases, the J end by 1 base, with 11 bases between. Written as DNA, the CDR3 is TGTGCCAGCAGTTACTCCAGGGATGGGGGCACAGATACGCAGTATTTT. This gives the protein CASSYSRDGGTDTQYF.

The genes are TRBV27 and TRBJ2-7, with 9 bases that match TRBD1. CDR3 length: 14 amino acids. With 8 bases clipped from V and 2 bases from J, the junction kept 7 bases outside the gene matches. The germline CDR1 and CDR2 sequences are MNHEY and SMNVEV (reference sequence). The CDR3 is CASGRTGVPYEQYF. CDR3 sequence (DNA): TGTGCCAGCGGGAGGACAGGGGTTCCCTACGAGCAGTACTTC.

V is TRBV9 and J is TRBJ2-1; TRBD2 matches 11 bases. CDR1 and CDR2 (germline): SGDLS, YYNGEE. The CDR3 sequence is 17 residues long. The trim removed 4 bases at V and 3 bases at J, leaving 9 bases unmatched. The CDR3 reads CASSTSKTSGIYNEQFF. DNA for the CDR3: TGTGCCAGCAGCACCTCTAAGACTAGCGGGATCTACAATGAGCAGTTCTTC.

The gene calls are TRBV7-6 and TRBJ2-5; a weak D match, TRBD1 (6 bases). V gave up 4 bases and J gave up 2 bases, with 11 bases separating them. The CDR3 contains 14 residues. Germline V lookup: CDR1 SGHVS, CDR2 FNYEAQ. The CDR3 sequence is CASSYPGQQETQYF. In nucleotides, the CDR3 is TGTGCCAGCAGCTACCCTGGACAGCAAGAGACCCAGTACTTC.

This chain links TRBV5-6 with TRBJ1-6; tentative D call: TRBD1 (5 bases). V gave up 3 bases and J gave up 9 bases, with 16 bases separating them. The CDR3 loop spans 15 amino acids. CDR1 and CDR2 from the germline V gene are SGHDT and YYEEEE. The DNA for the CDR3 is TGTGCCAGCAGCTCATATCGGGCGGGGGGTTCACCCCTCCACTTT. Translation: CASSSYRAGGSPLHF. The full variable domain, in which reference TRBV5-6 and TRBJ1-6 provide the parts outside the CDR3, is DAGVTQSPTHLIKTRGQQVTLRCSPKSGHDTVSWYQQALGQGPQFIFQYYEEEERQRGNFPDRFSGHQFPNYSSELNVNALLLGDSALYLCASSSYRAGGSPLHFGNGTRLTVT.

This clone was seen once. The genes are TRBV6-5 and TRBJ1-1; weak D call: TRBD1 (5 bases). The CDR3 length is 14 residues. Between the trimmed V and J ends, which lost 7 bases and 2 bases, there was a span of 14 bases. Per the germline V gene, CDR1 is MNHEY and CDR2 is SVGAGI. CDR3 loop: CASTQTWGNTEAFF. Written as DNA, the CDR3 is TGTGCCAGCACCCAAACCTGGGGCAACACTGAAGCTTTCTTT.

J is TRBJ1-5 and V is TRBV6-5; the D gene is possibly TRBD1 (5 bases). V was trimmed by 0 bases and J by 6 bases, leaving 9 bases between them. The CDR3 spans 14 residues. CDR1 MNHEY and CDR2 SVGAGI come from the germline V gene. The CDR3 loop is CASSYSGAGQPQHF. CDR3 nucleotide sequence: TGTGCCAGCAGTTACTCAGGGGCTGGTCAGCCCCAGCATTTT.

The rearrangement uses TRBV12-3 or TRBV12-4 and TRBJ1-1; D is unclear. V lost 5 bases to trimming and J lost 6 bases, with 10 bases between them. This CDR3 region has 12 residues. CDR3 sequence (DNA): TGTGCCAGCAGTCTACAGACCGCTGAAGCTTTCTTT. It encodes CASSLQTAEAFF.

DNA of the CDR3: TGTGCCAGTACGGCCGGGACAGGGGGCCAAGAGACCCAGTACTTC. Residues: CASTAGTGGQETQYF. This chain connects TRBV19 to TRBJ2-5, with TRBD1 identical over 11 bases. This CDR3 spans 15 amino acids. V shed 7 bases and J 1 base; nucleotides not matched to a gene: 5. Germline CDR1 reads LNHDA; CDR2 reads SQIVND (reference sequence).

In this sample, this clone turned up once. This chain joins TRBV5-1 and TRBJ1-2, with TRBD1 as a possible D gene (5 bases). V gave up 5 bases and J gave up 0 bases, with 14 bases separating them. The CDR3 runs 15 residues. From germline, CDR1 is SGHRS and CDR2 YFSETQ. CDR3 sequence (DNA): TGCGCCAGCAGGCCGGACCGGGGGGCTAACTATGGCTACACCTTC. As protein: CASRPDRGANYGYTF.

The chain uses TRBV7-9 and TRBJ1-3; D perhaps matches TRBD1 (6 bases). CDR1 is SEHNR, CDR2 FQNEAQ, per germline (reference sequence). V was clipped by 9 bases and J by 2 bases, with 14 bases between them. This CDR3 has 14 amino acids. The CDR3 loop reads CASFRGGAGNTIYF. The CDR3 DNA follows: TGTGCCAGTTTTCGAGGGGGAGCTGGAAACACCATATATTTT.

This sequence joins TRBV6-5 and TRBJ2-5; tentative D call: TRBD2 (5 bases). The germline gives CDR1 MNHEY, CDR2 SVGAGI. The CDR3 is 13 amino acids. The V end lost 7 bases, the J end lost 0 bases, and 9 bases lay between the germline ends. The CDR3 sequence is CASITRDQETQYF. CDR3 nucleotides: TGTGCCAGCATAACTAGGGACCAAGAGACCCAGTACTTC.

The CDR3 is CASSRQGSGANVLTF. CDR3 in DNA: TGCGCCAGCAGCAGACAGGGCTCTGGGGCCAACGTCCTGACTTTC. J is TRBJ2-6 and V is TRBV5-1; 7 positions match TRBD1. The CDR3 is 15 residues long. Looked up from germline, CDR1 is SGHRS and CDR2 is YFSETQ. The V and J ends lost 4 bases and 0 bases, in that order; junction bases with no gene match: 1.

In its sample, this clone was seen once. Other DNA sequences in this specimen translate into the identical CDR3. This sequence joins TRBV24-1 and TRBJ1-5, with 10 nucleotides matching TRBD1. The germline V gene has CDR1 KGHDR and CDR2 SFDVKD. CDR3 size: 14 residues. V lost 6 bases and J lost 5; bases outside the gene matches: 3. CDR3 loop: CATSLGTGDQPQHF. DNA of the CDR3: TGTGCCACCAGTTTAGGGACAGGGGATCAGCCCCAGCATTTT.

The chain employs TRBV23-1 and TRBJ1-1; 7 bases are a match to TRBD1. TRBV23-1 is annotated as an ORF whose role is uncertain. The CDR3 spans 18 residues. After removal of 2 bases from V and 1 base from J, the junction contained 13 bases not matched to a gene. The CDR3 sequence: CASSQMEGASQGNTEAFF. In DNA form, the CDR3 reads TGCGCCAGCAGTCAAATGGAGGGGGCCTCCCAGGGGAACACTGAAGCTTTCTTT.

The chain is built from TRBV4-3 and TRBJ1-1; TRBD1 is a possible D gene (6 bases). V gave up 0 bases and J gave up 5 bases, with 19 bases separating them. The CDR3 is made up of 17 amino acids. Per the germline V gene, CDR1 is LGHNA and CDR2 is YSLEER. The CDR3 DNA sequence: TGCGCCAGCAGCCAAGATAGGGGGGGGATAGGGGGGACTGAAGCTTTCTTT. Protein: CASSQDRGGIGGTEAFF.

The chain has TRBV7-8 and TRBJ2-6; 10 bases map to TRBD2. CDR1 and CDR2 (germline): SGHVS, FQNEAQ. The ends lost 2 bases at V and 0 bases at J; junction bases unmatched: 10. CDR3 length: 20 residues. The CDR3 reads CASSLSLRLAGFSGANVLTF. Written as DNA, the CDR3 is TGTGCCAGCAGCTTATCCCTCAGACTAGCGGGCTTCTCTGGGGCCAACGTCCTGACTTTC.

This chain links TRBV24-1 with TRBJ2-2, with D unresolved. Germline V CDR1 and CDR2: KGHDR, SFDVKD. The CDR3 is 17 amino acids. Trimming shortened V by 1 base and J by 1 base, and 12 bases separated the two germline ends. The chain's CDR3 is CATSDFSVHGNTGELFF. CDR3 coding DNA: TGTGCCACCAGTGATTTCTCGGTGCACGGGAACACCGGGGAGCTGTTTTTT.

This clone occurred once. The J gene is TRBJ1-2, the V gene TRBV6-2 or TRBV6-3; TRBD1 aligns across 8 bases. The CDR3 is 15 amino acids. CDR1 and CDR2 from the germline V gene are MNHEY and SVGEGT. V lost 5 bases and J lost 4; bases outside the gene matches: 9. CDR3 sequence: CASSDPDRVLYGYTF. CDR3 DNA sequence: TGTGCCAGCAGTGACCCGGACAGGGTACTCTATGGCTACACCTTC.